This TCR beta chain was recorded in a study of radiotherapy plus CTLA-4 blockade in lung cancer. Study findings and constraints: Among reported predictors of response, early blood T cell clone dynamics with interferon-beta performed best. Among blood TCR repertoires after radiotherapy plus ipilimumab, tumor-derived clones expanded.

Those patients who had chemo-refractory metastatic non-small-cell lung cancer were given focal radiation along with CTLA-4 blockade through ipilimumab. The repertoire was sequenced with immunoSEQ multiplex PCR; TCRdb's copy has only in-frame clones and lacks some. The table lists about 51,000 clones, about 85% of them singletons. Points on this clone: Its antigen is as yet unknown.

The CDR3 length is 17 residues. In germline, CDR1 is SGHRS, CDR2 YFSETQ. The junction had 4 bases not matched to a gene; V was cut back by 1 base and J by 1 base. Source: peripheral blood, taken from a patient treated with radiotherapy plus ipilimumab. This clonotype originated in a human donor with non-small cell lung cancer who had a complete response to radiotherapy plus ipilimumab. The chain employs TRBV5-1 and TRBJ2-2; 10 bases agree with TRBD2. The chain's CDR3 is CASSLSSGSLNTGELFF. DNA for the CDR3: TGCGCCAGCAGCTTGTCTAGCGGGAGCCTGAACACCGGGGAGCTGTTTTTT.